These 15 T cell receptor beta chains were all obtained from the same sample, sequenced in a study of blood T cell repertoires in COVID-19. Repertoires were generated with immunoSEQ multiplex PCR, while TCRdb's copy carries only in-frame clones and drops some. There are roughly 260,000 clones in the sample; approximately 85% occur only once, and less than 2.5% lies in the top ten. The sequencing sample was made of PBMCs or T cells enriched from blood (not recorded which). The receptors stem from a woman aged 45-59 years who had recovered from COVID-19.

This chain connects TRBV18 to TRBJ2-7, with D tentatively TRBD1 (5 bases). V shed 5 bases and J shed 0 bases, with 11 bases lying between them. The CDR3 contains 14 residues. Looked up from germline, CDR1 is KGHSH and CDR2 is LQKENI. Here the CDR3 reads CASSFDRNSYEQYF. CDR3 DNA sequence: TGTGCCAGCTCATTCGACAGAAACTCCTACGAGCAGTACTTC.

The chain recombines TRBV4-2 with TRBJ1-3, with unresolved D. Trimming took 0 bases from V and 3 from J, leaving 12 bases between them. Per germline, CDR1 LGHNA and CDR2 YNFKEQ. CDR3 length equals 16 residues. For the CDR3, the DNA is TGTGCCAGCAGCCAAGAAATTGGCGGGGATGGAAACACCATATATTTT. As protein: CASSQEIGGDGNTIYF.

The rearrangement uses TRBV12-3 or TRBV12-4 and TRBJ2-1; D not resolved. V gave up 6 bases and J gave up 3 bases, with 9 bases separating them. This CDR3 has 13 amino acids. CDR3 loop: CASRPTIYNEQFF. Written as DNA, the CDR3 is TGTGCCAGCAGGCCTACTATCTACAATGAGCAGTTCTTC.

This clone has only one observation. V gene TRBV10-3 combines with J gene TRBJ2-1; 10 nucleotides align to TRBD1. The V gene's germline CDR1 is ENHRY and CDR2 SYGVKD. This CDR3 has 15 amino acids. Germline trimming cut 6 bases from V and 4 bases from J; bases unmatched to any gene: 6. In nucleotides, the CDR3 is TGTGCCATCAGCCGAGGGACAGGGGTTTACAATGAGCAGTTCTTC. Encoded protein: CAISRGTGVYNEQFF.

V is TRBV11-3 and J is TRBJ2-2; tentatively, D is TRBD2 (6 bases). The CDR3 is 14 amino acids. Trimming left V 1 base short and J 7 bases short, with 10 bases between. Germline CDR1 is SGHNT and CDR2 is YENEEA. The CDR3 sequence: CASSLVGRGGELFF. In DNA form, the CDR3 reads TGTGCCAGCAGCTTAGTAGGGCGGGGCGGGGAGCTGTTTTTT. The full variable domain, rest sourced from reference TRBV11-3 and TRBJ2-2, is EAGVVQSPRYKIIEKKQPVAFWCNPISGHNTLYWYLQNLGQGPELLIRYENEEAVDDSQLPKDRFSAERLKGVDSTLKIQPAELGDSAVYLCASSLVGRGGELFFGEGSRLTVL.

CDR3: CATSGGQGRNQPQHF. In DNA, the CDR3 is TGTGCCACCAGTGGAGGGCAGGGGCGCAATCAGCCCCAGCATTTT. The chain combines TRBV24-1 with TRBJ1-5, with D perhaps TRBD1 (6 bases). V was trimmed by 5 bases and J by 2 bases, leaving 12 bases between them. The CDR3 totals 15 residues. Germline V gene sequence: CDR1 KGHDR, CDR2 SFDVKD.

V is TRBV27 and J is TRBJ2-7; tentatively, D is TRBD2 (6 bases). The CDR3 runs to 19 residues. V gave up 10 bases and J gave up 0 bases, with 31 bases separating them. Per germline, CDR1 MNHEY and CDR2 SMNVEV (reference sequence). The CDR3: CAKAIGGPPRPLRSYEQYF. As DNA, the CDR3 is TGTGCCAAAGCGATCGGGGGACCCCCAAGGCCCCTTCGCTCCTACGAGCAGTACTTC.

A remark on this clone: At one boundary the junction diverges from the germline segment, which might be a read error. The chain uses TRBV20-1 and TRBJ1-1; a weak D match, TRBD1 (6 bases). Germline V gene lookup returns CDR1 DFQATT and CDR2 SNEGSKA (reference sequence). CDR3 length: 11 amino acids. This CDR3 reads CSTRGNTEAFF. CDR3 nucleotides: TGTAGCACCAGGGGGAACACTGAAGCTTTCTTT.

This chain joins TRBV28 and TRBJ2-7, with TRBD1 as a possible D gene (5 bases). The germline CDR1 and CDR2 sequences are MDHEN and SYDVKM. The CDR3 runs 12 residues. Trimming left V 6 bases short and J 4 bases short, with 10 bases between. CDR3 coding DNA: TGTGCCAGCAGGCTAGGGGCGTACGAGCAGTACTTC. Residues: CASRLGAYEQYF.

The chain combines TRBV28 with TRBJ1-1, with D unclear. Trimming took 0 bases from V and 1 from J, leaving 9 bases between them. Germline-derived CDR1 and CDR2 are MDHEN and SYDVKM. This CDR3 has 15 amino acids. CDR3 in amino acids: CASSLWESKNTEAFF. DNA for the CDR3: TGTGCCAGCAGTTTATGGGAGTCGAAGAACACTGAAGCTTTCTTT.

This chain uses TRBV7-9 with TRBJ2-3; D may be TRBD1 (6 bases). The germline CDR1 and CDR2 sequences are SEHNR and FQNEAQ (reference sequence). The CDR3 is 16 amino acids. The V gene lost 4 bases and the J gene lost 0 bases, with 14 bases spanning the gap. The CDR3 DNA reads TGTGCCAGCAGCTCACGAAACAGGGATAGCACAGATACGCAGTATTTT. Translated, it gives CASSSRNRDSTDTQYF.

The J gene is TRBJ2-1, the V gene TRBV6-4, with 12 bases aligning to TRBD2. The CDR3 is made up of 17 amino acids. V trimming: 3 bases; J trimming: 7 bases; junction bases outside the gene matches: 10. Germline CDR1 is MRHNA and CDR2 is SNTAGT. CDR3 residues: CASSEVLAGGPGNEQFF. The CDR3 DNA reads TGTGCCAGCAGTGAGGTCCTAGCGGGAGGGCCGGGGAATGAGCAGTTCTTC.

This rearrangement joins TRBV7-9 to TRBJ1-2; D remains ambiguous. V was clipped by 5 bases and J by 6 bases, with 19 bases between them. The CDR3 spans 15 residues. Per the germline V gene, CDR1 is SEHNR and CDR2 is FQNEAQ (reference sequence). CDR3 region: CASSPHVEVPNGYTF. The CDR3 DNA follows: TGTGCCAGCAGCCCCCATGTCGAGGTCCCCAATGGCTACACCTTC. The full variable domain, with the rest looked up from reference TRBV7-9 and TRBJ1-2, is DTGVSQNPRHKITKRGQNVTFRCDPISEHNRLYWYRQTLGQGPEFLTYFQNEAQLEKSRLLSDRFSAERPKGSFSTLEIQRTEQGDSAMYLCASSPHVEVPNGYTFGSGTRLTVV.

The chain links TRBV12-3 or TRBV12-4 to TRBJ1-1, with no clear D. CDR3 length: 13 amino acids. The ends were cut back, 3 bases at V and 1 base at J, with 6 bases in the middle. The CDR3 sequence is CASSFRGNTEAFF. Written as DNA, the CDR3 is TGTGCCAGCAGTTTTCGAGGGAACACTGAAGCTTTCTTT.

In its sample, this clone was seen once. The gene calls are TRBV3-1 (or the pseudogene TRBV3-2) and TRBJ2-1, with 11 bases that match TRBD2. Germline V lookup: CDR1 LGHDT, CDR2 YNNKEL (reference sequence). V gave up 1 base and J gave up 7 bases; unmatched junction bases: 12. The CDR3 consists of 18 residues. CDR3 protein: CASSQGLAGGRSVNEQFF. The CDR3 bases are TGTGCCAGCAGCCAAGGCCTAGCGGGAGGACGGTCGGTGAATGAGCAGTTCTTC.